These T cell receptor beta chains were read from a single sample in a study of T cell changes during pregnancy in multiple sclerosis. Data came from immunoSEQ multiplex PCR; TCRdb stores just in-frame clones and leaves some out. The sample yields over 25,000 clones, roughly 91% seen once. The material sequenced was CD4+ T cells from peripheral blood mononuclear cells, taken in the second trimester of pregnancy. The receptor set was obtained from a female donor with multiple sclerosis, enrolled in a pregnancy study. The CDR3 runs from the conserved cysteine through the conserved F or W. Each record gives: clone size, D gene, V gene, J gene, CDR3 DNA, CDR3 protein. The D gene is left open where the match is weak. Clone size is stated in some rows and not others, as once, few, many or a class when expanded.

clone_size: .; d_call: .; v_call: TRBV20-1; j_call: TRBJ2-7; cdr3_nt: TGCAGTGCCTCTACTAGCTCCGAGCAGTACTTC; cdr3_aa: CSASTSSEQYF
clone_size: .; d_call: .; v_call: TRBV18; j_call: TRBJ2-3; cdr3_nt: TGTGCCAGCTCACCATCCAGCGTAGATACGCAGTATTTT; cdr3_aa: CASSPSSVDTQYF
clone_size: .; d_call: .; v_call: TRBV7-9; j_call: TRBJ2-1; cdr3_nt: TGTGCCAGCAGCTCGACTACCTACAATGAGCAGTTCTTC; cdr3_aa: CASSSTTYNEQFF
clone_size: .; d_call: TRBD1; v_call: TRBV4-2; j_call: TRBJ2-4; cdr3_nt: TGTGCCAGCAGCCAAGGACAGGGGTGGAACATTCAGTACTTC; cdr3_aa: CASSQGQGWNIQYF
clone_size: .; d_call: TRBD1; v_call: TRBV19; j_call: TRBJ1-2; cdr3_nt: TGTGCCACATCCGGGACAGGTCCCTATGGCTACACCTTC; cdr3_aa: CATSGTGPYGYTF
clone_size: .; d_call: .; v_call: TRBV19; j_call: TRBJ2-3; cdr3_nt: TGTGCCAGTAGTAGGGCGCTGGTGGACACAGATACGCAGTATTTT; cdr3_aa: CASSRALVDTDTQYF
clone_size: .; d_call: TRBD2; v_call: TRBV9; j_call: TRBJ2-2; cdr3_nt: TGTGCCAGCAGCAAAGTAGCGGGGAACACCGGGGAGCTGTTTTTT; cdr3_aa: CASSKVAGNTGELFF
clone_size: .; d_call: TRBD2; v_call: TRBV5-1; j_call: TRBJ2-3; cdr3_nt: TGCGCCAGCAGCCACGGGACTAGCGGAGATACGCAGTATTTT; cdr3_aa: CASSHGTSGDTQYF
clone_size: .; d_call: TRBD1; v_call: TRBV5-1; j_call: TRBJ1-1; cdr3_nt: TGCGCCAGCAGCTGGGACAGGGGGGGTGAAGCTTTCTTT; cdr3_aa: CASSWDRGGEAFF
clone_size: .; d_call: TRBD1; v_call: TRBV5-1; j_call: TRBJ1-2; cdr3_nt: TGCGCCAGCAGCCTCCCCGGGACAGGGGGCGGCTACACCTTC; cdr3_aa: CASSLPGTGGGYTF
clone_size: .; d_call: TRBD2; v_call: TRBV2; j_call: TRBJ2-5; cdr3_nt: TGTGCCAGCAGTGACTTCCTAGCGGCTCGCGGTGACCAGTACTTC; cdr3_aa: CASSDFLAARGDQYF
clone_size: .; d_call: TRBD1; v_call: TRBV13; j_call: TRBJ1-2; cdr3_nt: TGTGCCAGCAGCTTCGGACAGGGAAGAGGCGGCTACACCTTC; cdr3_aa: CASSFGQGRGGYTF
clone_size: .; d_call: TRBD1; v_call: TRBV7-2; j_call: TRBJ1-5; cdr3_nt: TGTGCCAGCAGCGCCACGACAGGGGGGCATCAGCCCCAGCATTTT; cdr3_aa: CASSATTGGHQPQHF
clone_size: .; d_call: .; v_call: TRBV7-9; j_call: TRBJ2-1; cdr3_nt: TGTGCCAGCAGCTTAGCGGGGGGGCAGGAGCAGTTCTTC; cdr3_aa: CASSLAGGQEQFF
clone_size: .; d_call: .; v_call: TRBV18; j_call: TRBJ1-5; cdr3_nt: TGTGCCAGCTCACCAGGGTCCAGAGGGACAAACCAGCCCCAGCATTTT; cdr3_aa: CASSPGSRGTNQPQHF
clone_size: once; d_call: TRBD2; v_call: TRBV5-1; j_call: TRBJ2-1; cdr3_nt: TGCGCCAGCAGCCTAGGGACTAGCGGGAGGGCTTTCTACAATGAGCAGTTCTTC; cdr3_aa: CASSLGTSGRAFYNEQFF
clone_size: .; d_call: TRBD1; v_call: TRBV29-1; j_call: TRBJ1-1; cdr3_nt: TGCAGCGTAGCCGACAGGGGTTGGACTGAAGCTTTCTTT; cdr3_aa: CSVADRGWTEAFF
clone_size: once; d_call: TRBD2; v_call: TRBV4-2; j_call: TRBJ2-1; cdr3_nt: TGTGCCAGCAGCCCCACCGAGCGGGAGCCGCCCAATGAGCAGTTCTTC; cdr3_aa: CASSPTEREPPNEQFF
clone_size: .; d_call: TRBD2; v_call: TRBV7-9; j_call: TRBJ2-5; cdr3_nt: TGTGCCAGCAGCTTAGGCTGGCGGGAGAAAGAGACCCAGTACTTC; cdr3_aa: CASSLGWREKETQYF
clone_size: .; d_call: .; v_call: TRBV25-1; j_call: TRBJ2-7; cdr3_nt: TGTGCCAGCAGTGAACTCCAGGGTGGCTACGAGCAGTACTTC; cdr3_aa: CASSELQGGYEQYF
clone_size: .; d_call: TRBD1; v_call: TRBV5-1; j_call: TRBJ1-2; cdr3_nt: TGCGCCAGCAGCTCTGACAGGGGGCTTGGGGGCTACACCTTC; cdr3_aa: CASSSDRGLGGYTF
clone_size: .; d_call: TRBD2; v_call: TRBV5-4; j_call: TRBJ2-1; cdr3_nt: TGTGCCAGCAGCGGGGGGGGACTAGCGGGAGGTTCCCCTCTCAATGAGCAGTTCTTC; cdr3_aa: CASSGGGLAGGSPLNEQFF
clone_size: .; d_call: .; v_call: TRBV5-4; j_call: TRBJ1-2; cdr3_nt: TGTGCCAGCAGCTTGTGGGGGCGTACCTATGGCTACACCTTC; cdr3_aa: CASSLWGRTYGYTF
clone_size: .; d_call: .; v_call: TRBV4-3; j_call: TRBJ2-1; cdr3_nt: TGCGCCAGCAGCCAAGAGGTAACGGGAGTCAACAATGAGCAGTTCTTC; cdr3_aa: CASSQEVTGVNNEQFF
clone_size: once; d_call: TRBD2; v_call: TRBV27; j_call: TRBJ2-7; cdr3_nt: TGTGCCAGCAGTTCGGGACTAGCGGGAGGGCGAATGCTGTACTTC; cdr3_aa: CASSSGLAGGRMLYF
clone_size: .; d_call: .; v_call: TRBV28; j_call: TRBJ1-2; cdr3_nt: TGTGCCAGCAGTGGGGTTCAGGGGTCCCACTATGGCTACACCTTC; cdr3_aa: CASSGVQGSHYGYTF
clone_size: .; d_call: TRBD2; v_call: TRBV5-1; j_call: TRBJ2-1; cdr3_nt: TGCGCCAGCAGCTTGAGGGCTAGCGGGGTACGTGAGCAGTTCTTC; cdr3_aa: CASSLRASGVREQFF
clone_size: .; d_call: .; v_call: TRBV14; j_call: TRBJ2-5; cdr3_nt: TGTGCCAGCAGCCTCAGAGAACGCGGGACCCAGTACTTC; cdr3_aa: CASSLRERGTQYF
clone_size: .; d_call: .; v_call: TRBV29-1; j_call: TRBJ1-1; cdr3_nt: TGCAGCGGCTCCAACAGGGCGAACACTGAAGCTTTCTTT; cdr3_aa: CSGSNRANTEAFF
clone_size: .; d_call: .; v_call: TRBV7-9; j_call: TRBJ2-3; cdr3_nt: TGTGCCAGCAGCTTAGCAGGGGCAGACACAGATACGCAGTATTTT; cdr3_aa: CASSLAGADTDTQYF
clone_size: .; d_call: TRBD2; v_call: TRBV7-2; j_call: TRBJ2-2; cdr3_nt: TGTGCCAGCAGCTTAGCCTCCTCTAGCGGGGTCTACGGGGAGCTGTTTTTT; cdr3_aa: CASSLASSSGVYGELFF
clone_size: .; d_call: .; v_call: TRBV29-1; j_call: TRBJ2-7; cdr3_nt: TGCAGCGTGCGGGGCATCGGGACAGCCTACGAGCAGTACTTC; cdr3_aa: CSVRGIGTAYEQYF
clone_size: .; d_call: .; v_call: TRBV9; j_call: TRBJ1-2; cdr3_nt: TGTGCCAGCAGCCTTACGGTCGGCTATGGCTACACCTTC; cdr3_aa: CASSLTVGYGYTF
clone_size: .; d_call: .; v_call: TRBV5-4; j_call: TRBJ1-1; cdr3_nt: TGTGCCAGCAGCTTGTTCACCAGGGGTACTGAAGCTTTCTTT; cdr3_aa: CASSLFTRGTEAFF
clone_size: .; d_call: .; v_call: TRBV7-8; j_call: TRBJ1-5; cdr3_nt: TGTGCCAGCAGCCCCGGGGGGAGGGATCAGCCCCAGCATTTT; cdr3_aa: CASSPGGRDQPQHF
clone_size: .; d_call: .; v_call: TRBV5-1; j_call: TRBJ1-1; cdr3_nt: TGCGCCAGCAGCTTGGACGGTTTCGGCACTGAAGCTTTCTTT; cdr3_aa: CASSLDGFGTEAFF
clone_size: .; d_call: .; v_call: TRBV5-1; j_call: TRBJ2-3; cdr3_nt: TGCGCCAGCAGCCCTGACAGCCTCACAGATACGCAGTATTTT; cdr3_aa: CASSPDSLTDTQYF
clone_size: .; d_call: TRBD1; v_call: TRBV19; j_call: TRBJ1-5; cdr3_nt: TGTGCCAGTAGTATAGGGACAGGGGGCGGGCAGCCCCAGCATTTT; cdr3_aa: CASSIGTGGGQPQHF
clone_size: once; d_call: .; v_call: TRBV5-1; j_call: TRBJ1-1; cdr3_nt: TGCGCCAGCAGCTTAGCAACGCCGGGAACTGAAGCTTTCTTT; cdr3_aa: CASSLATPGTEAFF
clone_size: .; d_call: TRBD2; v_call: TRBV6-5; j_call: TRBJ2-3; cdr3_nt: TGTGCCAGCAGTTTATCGGGACTAGCGGTCACAGATACGCAGTATTTT; cdr3_aa: CASSLSGLAVTDTQYF
clone_size: .; d_call: TRBD2; v_call: TRBV7-4; j_call: TRBJ2-7; cdr3_nt: TGTGCCAGCAGCTTAGGGACTAGCGGGAGTGGGGGCTACGAGCAGTACTTC; cdr3_aa: CASSLGTSGSGGYEQYF
clone_size: .; d_call: .; v_call: TRBV30; j_call: TRBJ1-1; cdr3_nt: TGTGCCTGGAGTAGCAGGGGTGGCCGTGAAGCTTTCTTT; cdr3_aa: CAWSSRGGREAFF
clone_size: .; d_call: .; v_call: TRBV18; j_call: TRBJ1-3; cdr3_nt: TGTGCCAGCTCACCCCAGGGTACTGGAAACACCATATATTTT; cdr3_aa: CASSPQGTGNTIYF
clone_size: .; d_call: TRBD1; v_call: TRBV6-1; j_call: TRBJ1-1; cdr3_nt: TGTGCCAGCACCGTCGGACAGGTTAACACTGAAGCTTTCTTT; cdr3_aa: CASTVGQVNTEAFF
clone_size: .; d_call: TRBD1; v_call: TRBV28; j_call: TRBJ1-5; cdr3_nt: TGTGCCAGCAGACAGGGGGCAGGTAATCAGCCCCAGCATTTT; cdr3_aa: CASRQGAGNQPQHF
clone_size: .; d_call: .; v_call: TRBV6-1; j_call: TRBJ2-2; cdr3_nt: TGTGCCAGCAGTGAACAGGGTGAGACCGGGGAGCTGTTTTTT; cdr3_aa: CASSEQGETGELFF
clone_size: .; d_call: .; v_call: TRBV28; j_call: TRBJ1-5; cdr3_nt: TGTGCCAGCAGCCCCGGGGGGGTGGGTCAGCCCCAGCATTTT; cdr3_aa: CASSPGGVGQPQHF
clone_size: .; d_call: TRBD2; v_call: TRBV10-3; j_call: TRBJ2-7; cdr3_nt: TGTGCCATCAGCCCTAGCGGGGAAAGAGGCTACGAGCAGTACTTC; cdr3_aa: CAISPSGERGYEQYF
clone_size: .; d_call: TRBD1; v_call: TRBV28; j_call: TRBJ1-5; cdr3_nt: TGTGCCAGCCGGGACAGAGAGAATCAGCCCCAGCATTTT; cdr3_aa: CASRDRENQPQHF
clone_size: .; d_call: TRBD2; v_call: TRBV19; j_call: TRBJ2-1; cdr3_nt: TGTGCCAGTAGTGACCTAGCGGGAGGTCGTGAGCAGTTCTTC; cdr3_aa: CASSDLAGGREQFF
clone_size: once; d_call: .; v_call: TRBV6-6; j_call: TRBJ1-3; cdr3_nt: TGTGCCAGCAGCCGAAAGAGCTCTGGAAACACCATATATTTT; cdr3_aa: CASSRKSSGNTIYF